The text below deals with one TCR beta chain. TCRdb reanalysed the 5' RACE reads using MiXCR and keeps one entry per CDR3 protein. The sample lists under 250,000 distinct CDR3 sequences, over 9.5% occurring once. The data originate from a study of CD8 T cells in ankylosing spondylitis. V lost 0 bases and J lost 6; bases outside the gene matches: 7. The CDR3 runs to 15 residues. Germline CDR1 is MNHEY and CDR2 is SVGEGT. This receptor was obtained from a male donor with ankylosing spondylitis or in good health (not recorded which). Sequenced sample: blood, either unsorted or a sorted T cell fraction (not recorded which). This chain connects TRBV6-2 or TRBV6-3 to TRBJ2-7; 8 bases map to TRBD1. CDR3 nucleotides: TGTGCCAGCAGTTACTCGACCAGGGGGCGCAGCGAGCAGTACTTC. Amino acid sequence: CASSYSTRGRSEQYF.